The TCR beta chain under discussion was sequenced for a study of blood T cell repertoires in COVID-19. Study summary: Both acute and convalescent COVID-19 samples were obtained from the United States, Italy and Spain. PBMCs, B-cell-depleted T cells, or T cells provided the cDNA or gDNA that made up the material.

Per the authors' pipeline: By means of reference gene primer amplification, nucleated cell counts were estimated. TCRdb's copy holds only in-frame clones and misses some; the assay was immunoSEQ multiplex PCR. The DNA was the basis for D and trimming; V, J and clone size are from that table. The data hold fewer than 250,000 clones, with 84% observed a single time. Input material: peripheral blood. The TCR was taken from a man in his fifties with acute or convalescent COVID-19.

The CDR3, as DNA: TGTGCCAGCACGGGACACTCGAACACTGAAGCTTTCTTT. Its protein is CASTGHSNTEAFF. The gene calls are TRBV2 and TRBJ1-1, with a possible D match to TRBD1 (6 bases). Per germline, CDR1 SNHLY and CDR2 FYNNEI. This CDR3 region has 13 residues. V was pared by 7 bases and J by 1 base, with 10 bases between.